The 7 T cell receptor beta chains below were found in one sample sequenced in a study of CD8+CD57+ T cells in acquired aplastic anemia. Patients picked for sequencing had shown CD8+CD57+ cell expansion detected by flow cytometry. Profiling that covered TCR beta VDJ and CDR3 relied on genomic DNA as its template. TCRdb re-analysed the reads in MiXCR, keeping a single row per CDR3 protein. The table has approximately 190,000 distinct CDR3 sequences, approximately 50% seen once. The sequencing input was sorted CD4+, CD8+, or CD8+CD57+ T cells (not recorded which) from PBMCs. These TCRs come from a human donor with aplastic anemia.

The gene calls are TRBV7-3 and TRBJ2-1, with D perhaps TRBD2 (7 bases). CDR3 length equals 16 residues. The germline gives CDR1 SGHTA, CDR2 FQGTGA. V was clipped by 5 bases and J by 1 base, with 15 bases between them. CDR3: CASSRGGGGSYNEQFF. CDR3 sequence (DNA): TGTGCCAGCAGCCGAGGGGGGGGGGGATCCTACAATGAGCAGTTCTTC.

V usage is TRBV25-1 and J usage is TRBJ2-7; 8 bases fit TRBD2. Losses at the gene ends were 6 bases for V and 2 bases for J; bases not matched to a gene: 3. Per germline, CDR1 MGHDK and CDR2 SYGVNS. CDR3 length: 13 residues. CDR3 coding DNA: TGTGCCAGCAGAGCGGGAGCCCCCTACGAGCAGTACTTC. Amino acid sequence: CASRAGAPYEQYF.

This clonotype was observed many times. This sequence joins TRBV5-1 and TRBJ2-7; 11 nucleotides match TRBD2. This CDR3 has 16 amino acids. Germline V lookup: CDR1 SGHRS, CDR2 YFSETQ. V shed 4 bases and J 1 base; nucleotides not matched to a gene: 7. The CDR3, as DNA: TGCGCCAGCAGCCTCTCACTAGCGGGGGCTTCCTACGAGCAGTACTTC. As protein: CASSLSLAGASYEQYF. The entire variable domain, with the rest obtained from reference TRBV5-1 and TRBJ2-7, is as follows: KAGVTQTPRYLIKTRGQQVTLSCSPISGHRSVSWYQQTPGQGLQFLFEYFSETQRNKGNFPGRFSGRQFSNSRSEMNVSTLELGDSALYLCASSLSLAGASYEQYFGPGTRLTVT.

This sequence joins TRBV5-1 and TRBJ2-3; D not certain. CDR1 and CDR2 from the germline V gene are SGHRS and YFSETQ. The V gene lost 2 bases and the J gene lost 7 bases, with 14 bases spanning the gap. This CDR3 contains 14 residues. The CDR3 loop is CASSFGPASNTQYF. The CDR3 DNA is TGCGCCAGCAGCTTCGGGCCGGCCTCAAATACGCAGTATTTT.

This rearrangement joins TRBV10-3 to TRBJ1-6; possible D gene TRBD1, 5 bases. The germline gives CDR1 ENHRY, CDR2 SYGVKD. The CDR3 extends over 15 amino acids. V lost 6 bases and J lost 0, with 9 bases in between. This CDR3 reads CAISAGGSYNSPLHF. The CDR3, as DNA: TGTGCCATCAGCGCCGGGGGCTCCTATAATTCACCCCTCCACTTT.

V gene TRBV25-1 combines with J gene TRBJ2-7, with no clear D. The CDR3 covers 16 residues. V was cut by 5 bases and J by 3 bases, with 20 bases left in between. The germline V gene has CDR1 MGHDK and CDR2 SYGVNS. The CDR3 DNA reads as TGTGCCAGCAGTTCTGCCGTGGGGTGGGCTAACTACGAGCAGTACTTC. Amino acid sequence: CASSSAVGWANYEQYF.

Here the CDR3 DNA reads TGTGCCAGCAGCGTAGAACAGGGGAACACTGAAGCTTTCTTT. It codes for CASSVEQGNTEAFF. The chain employs TRBV9 and TRBJ1-1; weak D call: TRBD1 (6 bases). The CDR3 loop spans 14 amino acids. The germline V and J ends were trimmed by 0 bases and 1 base, with 7 bases remaining between them. Per the germline V gene, CDR1 is SGDLS and CDR2 is YYNGEE.